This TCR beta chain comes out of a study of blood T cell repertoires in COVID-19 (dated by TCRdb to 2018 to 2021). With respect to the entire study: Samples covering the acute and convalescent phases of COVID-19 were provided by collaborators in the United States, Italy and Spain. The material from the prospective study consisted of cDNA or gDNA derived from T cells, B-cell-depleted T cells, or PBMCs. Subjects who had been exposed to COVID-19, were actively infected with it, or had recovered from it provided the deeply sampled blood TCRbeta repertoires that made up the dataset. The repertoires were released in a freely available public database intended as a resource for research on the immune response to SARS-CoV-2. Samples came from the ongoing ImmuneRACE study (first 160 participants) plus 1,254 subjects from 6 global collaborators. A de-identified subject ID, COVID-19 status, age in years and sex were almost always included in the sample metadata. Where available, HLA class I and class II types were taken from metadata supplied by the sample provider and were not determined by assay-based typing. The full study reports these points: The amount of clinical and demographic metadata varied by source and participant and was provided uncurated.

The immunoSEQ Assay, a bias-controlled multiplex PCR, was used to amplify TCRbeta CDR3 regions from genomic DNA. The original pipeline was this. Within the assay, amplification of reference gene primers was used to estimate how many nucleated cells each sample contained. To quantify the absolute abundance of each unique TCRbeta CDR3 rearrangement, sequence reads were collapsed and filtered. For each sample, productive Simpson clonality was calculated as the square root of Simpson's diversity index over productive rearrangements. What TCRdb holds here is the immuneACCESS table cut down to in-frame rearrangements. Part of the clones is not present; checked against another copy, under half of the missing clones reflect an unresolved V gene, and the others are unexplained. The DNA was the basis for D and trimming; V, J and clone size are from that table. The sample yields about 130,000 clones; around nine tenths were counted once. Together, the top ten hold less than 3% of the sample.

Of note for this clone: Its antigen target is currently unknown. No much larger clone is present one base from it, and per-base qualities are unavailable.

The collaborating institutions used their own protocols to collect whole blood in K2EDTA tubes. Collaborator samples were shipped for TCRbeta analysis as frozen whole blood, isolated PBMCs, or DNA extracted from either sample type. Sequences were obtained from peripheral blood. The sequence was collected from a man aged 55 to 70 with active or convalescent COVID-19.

The sequenced DNA: TGTGCCACCAGCAGAGAACAGGGCTCGAGTTACGAGCAGTACTTC. Translated, it gives CATSREQGSSYEQYF. The rearranged chain carries TRBV15 and TRBJ2-7; TRBD1 is a weak D gene call, 6 bases matching. The CDR3 contains 15 residues, cysteine and phenylalanine counted. The only DNA kept is the CDR3, 45 bases in frame from the first base. V is reduced by 0 bases and J by 4 bases, leaving a spacing of 13 bases between them. The germline V gene (reference sequence) supplies CDR1 LNHNV and CDR2 YYDKDF.